Described below is a single T cell receptor (beta chain) sequence and its context. This CDR3 is built from 13 residues. The V end lost 2 bases, the J end lost 8 bases, and 13 bases lay between the germline ends. Germline assignment: CDR1 SGHRS and CDR2 YFSETQ. Study processing details: The authors estimated nucleated cell counts from reference gene primer amplification. The assay was immunoSEQ multiplex PCR, and TCRdb's table has in-frame clones only and misses some. V and J calls and clone size are given by that table; D and trimming were obtained from the DNA. Of about 300,000 clones in the sample, around 89% were seen once. The data stem from a study of blood T cell repertoires in COVID-19. About the research overall: Sites in the United States, Italy and Spain provided acute and convalescent COVID-19 samples. T cells, B-cell-depleted T cells, or PBMCs supplied cDNA or gDNA.

This receptor was identified in a man aged 18 to 30 who had recovered from COVID-19. The sample consisted of peripheral blood. The chain links TRBV5-1 to TRBJ1-2, with D hard to call. CDR3 bases: TGCGCCAGCAGCTTTACGGAGCAGTACGGCTACACCTTC. Translated, it gives CASSFTEQYGYTF. The full variable domain, with the rest looked up from reference TRBV5-1 and TRBJ1-2, is KAGVTQTPRYLIKTRGQQVTLSCSPISGHRSVSWYQQTPGQGLQFLFEYFSETQRNKGNFPGRFSGRQFSNSRSEMNVSTLELGDSALYLCASSFTEQYGYTFGSGTRLTVV.